This T cell receptor beta chain was retrieved from a study of T cell responses to AZD1222 COVID-19 vaccine. Concerning this clone itself: Its antigen remains unknown.

Notes on the study in general: Nearly half of spike-specific TCRs reportedly target variant regions that are unmutated in the B.1.351 and B.1.1.7 variants.

The germline V gene encodes CDR1 LNHNV and CDR2 YYDKDF (reference sequence). V shed 0 bases and J 5 bases; nucleotides not matched to a gene: 5. The CDR3 has 15 residues. The protocol was immunoSEQ multiplex PCR, while the TCRdb copy is restricted to in-frame clones and leaves out a portion. The sample consists of about 92,000 clones, under 90% of them appearing once. The TCR was taken from an adult in good health. Sequenced here: peripheral blood, sampled on day 0 of AZD1222 vaccination. The genes are TRBV15 and TRBJ2-5; 8 nucleotides agree with TRBD2. The CDR3 loop is CATSRDRLAGETQYF. The CDR3 bases are TGTGCCACCAGCAGAGATCGTCTAGCGGGCGAGACCCAGTACTTC.